A single sample gave rise to the 5 T cell receptor beta chains below, sequenced in a study of blood T cell repertoires in COVID-19. The repertoire was sequenced with immunoSEQ multiplex PCR; TCRdb's copy has only in-frame clones and lacks some. This table holds about 260,000 clones, 87% found once. Material for sequencing was peripheral blood. These receptors all come from a woman aged 40 to 50 who had recovered from COVID-19.

The sample holds a few counts of this clone. V usage is TRBV9 and J usage is TRBJ2-3; the match to TRBD1 covers 11 bases. The CDR3 totals 16 residues. Germline V gene lookup returns CDR1 SGDLS and CDR2 YYNGEE. V lost 4 bases and J lost 2; bases outside the gene matches: 6. The CDR3 sequence: CASSPRTGGPTDTQYF. DNA for the CDR3: TGTGCCAGCAGCCCCCGGACAGGGGGCCCCACAGATACGCAGTATTTT.

Concerning this clone itself: One junction end disagrees with the germline gene, perhaps due to a read error. The chain uses TRBV6-5 and TRBJ1-4; D gene ambiguous. The CDR3 has 12 residues. Germline values: CDR1 MNHEY, CDR2 SVGAGI. CDR3 in amino acids: CASSFRTGSLVF. CDR3 sequence (DNA): TGTGCCAGCAGTTTCCGAACCGGGTCCCTGGTTTTT.

This clone is a singleton in its sample. V gene TRBV6-5 combines with J gene TRBJ1-6, with D unclear. CDR1 is MNHEY, CDR2 SVGAGI, per germline. The CDR3 runs to 13 residues. The V and J ends lost 6 bases and 4 bases respectively, with 7 bases between them. CDR3 amino acids: CASSTDYNSPLHF. The CDR3 DNA sequence: TGTGCCAGCAGCACTGATTATAATTCACCCCTCCACTTT.

This clone was seen once. The chain uses TRBV18 and TRBJ1-2, with 7 positions matching TRBD1. V lost 3 bases and J lost 6; bases outside the gene matches: 7. In germline, CDR1 is KGHSH, CDR2 LQKENI. The CDR3 has 14 residues. CDR3 nucleotides: TGTGCCAGCTCACCTTCCGACAGGGACCATGGCTACACCTTC. Protein: CASSPSDRDHGYTF.

The chain couples TRBV27 to TRBJ2-4; TRBD1 agrees at 7 bases. Germline values: CDR1 MNHEY, CDR2 SMNVEV (reference sequence). The CDR3 spans 17 residues. The junction had 10 bases not matched to a gene; V was cut back by 5 bases and J by 0 bases. Written as DNA, the CDR3 is TGTGCCAGCAGTCCCAGGACAGGAGGACTAGCCAAAAACATTCAGTACTTC. Its protein product is CASSPRTGGLAKNIQYF.